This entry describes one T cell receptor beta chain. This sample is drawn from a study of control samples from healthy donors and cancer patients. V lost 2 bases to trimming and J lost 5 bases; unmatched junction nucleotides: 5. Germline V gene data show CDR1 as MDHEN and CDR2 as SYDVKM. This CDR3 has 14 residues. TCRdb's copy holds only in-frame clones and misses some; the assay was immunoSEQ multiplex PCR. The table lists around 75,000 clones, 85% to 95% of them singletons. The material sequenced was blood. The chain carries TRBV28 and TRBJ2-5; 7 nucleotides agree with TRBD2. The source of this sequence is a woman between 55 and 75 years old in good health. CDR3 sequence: CASSLGGSRETQYF. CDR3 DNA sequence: TGTGCCAGCAGTTTAGGCGGGAGCAGGGAGACCCAGTACTTC. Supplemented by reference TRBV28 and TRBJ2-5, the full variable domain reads DVKVTQSSRYLVKRTGEKVFLECVQDMDHENMFWYRQDPGLGLRLIYFSYDVKMKEKGDIPEGYSVSREKKERFSLILESASTNQTSMYLCASSLGGSRETQYFGPGTRLLVL.